One sample yielded the 10 T cell receptor beta chains listed below, sequenced in a study of a mutant IDH1 vaccine in newly diagnosed glioma. As to time point: baseline, week 1 (first vaccination visit). Treatment indicated: pre-vaccination baseline after standard-of-care therapy. The data were produced by immunoSEQ multiplex PCR, yet TCRdb's version contains in-frame clones alone and is incomplete. There are 98,000 or so clones in the sample; roughly 89% occur only once, and approximately 0.58% lies in the top ten. The sample was PBMCs, taken from a glioma patient treated with radiotherapy, temozolomide or both. Receptors originate from a woman between 50 and 59 years old with glioma.

This clone was seen a handful of times. CDR3 coding DNA: TGTGCCAGCTTAGAACAGACGGGTTCACCCCTCCACTTT. It translates to CASLEQTGSPLHF. This chain connects TRBV7-2 to TRBJ1-6, with D hard to call. CDR1 is SGHTA, CDR2 FQGNSA, per germline. The CDR3 contains 13 residues. V was pared by 8 bases and J by 9 bases, with 14 bases between.

This clone was detected once. V usage is TRBV5-5 and J usage is TRBJ1-5; D gene unclear. CDR3 size: 14 residues. Trimming took 0 bases from V and 7 from J, leaving 11 bases between them. The germline gives CDR1 SGHKS, CDR2 YYEKEE (reference sequence). The CDR3 spells CASSLEGIRQPQHF. The CDR3 bases are TGTGCCAGCAGCTTGGAAGGGATACGGCAGCCCCAGCATTTT.

As to this clone: An end of the junction differs from the germline gene, which may be a read error. The chain couples TRBV5-1 to TRBJ2-1; 10 bases fit TRBD2. The CDR3 runs to 15 residues. Germline values: CDR1 SGHRS, CDR2 YFSETQ. The CDR3 spells CASSLGTSGVNEQFF. CDR3 DNA sequence: TGCGCCAGCAGTTTGGGCACTAGCGGGGTTAATGAGCAGTTCTTC.

Regarding this clone: This specimen includes other DNA sequences encoding the same CDR3. CDR3 bases: TGTGCCAGCAGCTTCCCCCAGCCCAGGGACCGGGGCTACACCTTC. It yields the protein CASSFPQPRDRGYTF. The chain has TRBV7-9 and TRBJ1-2; D might be TRBD1 (5 bases). V dropped 3 bases and J dropped 8 bases, with 19 bases sitting between them. CDR3 size: 15 residues. CDR1 and CDR2 from the germline V gene are SEHNR and FQNEAQ (reference sequence).

The chain is built from TRBV29-1 and TRBJ2-7; TRBD1 agrees at 10 bases. Germline CDR1 is SQVTM and CDR2 is ANQGSEA. The CDR3 sequence is 13 residues long. J gave up 4 bases and V 4 bases, and 4 bases lay outside the gene matches. The CDR3 DNA sequence: TGCAGCGTTGGTAAGGGACAGGGGTACGAGCAGTACTTC. Translated, it gives CSVGKGQGYEQYF.

The chain carries TRBV18 and TRBJ2-7; D gene unclear. CDR3 size: 13 residues. Germline CDR1 and CDR2: KGHSH and LQKENI. Trimming left V 1 base short and J 0 bases short, with 4 bases between. The CDR3 spells CASSPQGSYEQYF. The CDR3 region has the DNA TGTGCCAGCTCACCACAGGGCTCCTACGAGCAGTACTTC. The variable domain in full, with the rest retrieved from reference TRBV18 and TRBJ2-7, is NAGVMQNPRHLVRRRGQEARLRCSPMKGHSHVYWYRQLPEEGLKFMVYLQKENIIDESGMPKERFSAEFPKEGPSILRIQQVVRGDSAAYFCASSPQGSYEQYFGPGTRLTVT.

This chain links TRBV19 with TRBJ1-1; D ambiguous. The CDR3 covers 15 residues. V shed 3 bases and J shed 1 base, with 12 bases lying between them. CDR1 and CDR2 (germline): LNHDA, SQIVND (reference sequence). CDR3 loop: CASSIPGLGNTEAFF. For the CDR3, the DNA is TGTGCCAGTAGTATTCCCGGGTTAGGGAACACTGAAGCTTTCTTT.

V gene TRBV18 combines with J gene TRBJ2-2; D may correspond to TRBD1 or TRBD2 (6 bases each). The ends were cut back, 5 bases at V and 2 bases at J, with 12 bases in the middle. The CDR3 length is 15 residues. Per the germline V gene, CDR1 is KGHSH and CDR2 is LQKENI. The CDR3 region is CASSAGHPNTGELFF. The DNA of the CDR3 is TGTGCCAGCTCAGCGGGACACCCCAACACCGGGGAGCTGTTTTTT.

The rearrangement links TRBV11-2 to TRBJ2-6; D is ambiguous. Looked up from germline, CDR1 is SGHAT and CDR2 is FQNNGV. The ends were cut back, 1 base at V and 3 bases at J, with 7 bases in the middle. CDR3 length: 15 residues. The CDR3 DNA sequence: TGTGCCAGCAGCTTAGGGGTCGTTGGGGCCAACGTCCTGACTTTC. Translated, it gives CASSLGVVGANVLTF.

The chain employs TRBV7-9 and TRBJ1-1; D is possibly TRBD1 (5 bases). Per germline, CDR1 SEHNR and CDR2 FQNEAQ (reference sequence). V gave up 1 base and J gave up 4 bases, with 7 bases separating them. CDR3 length: 13 residues. CDR3 DNA: TGTGCCAGCAGCTTAGTAGGGGCCACTGAAGCTTTCTTT. Protein product: CASSLVGATEAFF.